By its share, the clone carrying this T cell receptor (beta chain) is large. Its antigen is undetermined. Using around 16 ng of total RNA, TCR libraries were made with the QIAseq Immune Repertoire TCR panel. MiXCR, run by TCRdb on the reads, gives a single entry per CDR3 protein. The sample records around 470 distinct CDR3 sequences, around 6.4% being singletons. The data belong to a study of circulating CD8 cells and anti-PD-1 response in melanoma. Study background: Patients received intravenous nivolumab, 3 mg/kg, every 2 weeks.

The length of the CDR3 is 15 residues. The V end was cut by 5 bases, the J end by 3 bases, with 17 bases between. Study-level points and caveats: Only baseline and M1 samples entered the published repertoire comparisons. Previously treated and treatment-naive patients were pooled together.

Sorting of live CD3+CD8+TCRalphabeta+ cells by PD-1 and/or TIGIT gave four subsets. J is TRBJ2-7 and V is TRBV12-3 or TRBV12-4; D not resolved. The TCR sequence derives from a human donor with melanoma. Source: CD8+ T cells from PBMCs, taken at baseline or after one month of anti-PD-1 therapy (not recorded which). The chain's CDR3 is CASSPGFSKHYEQYF. The CDR3 DNA reads as TGTGCCAGCAGTCCCGGTTTCTCCAAACACTACGAGCAGTACTTC.